The rows below give T cell receptor beta chains drawn from one sample of a study of blood T cell repertoires in COVID-19. Sequencing was performed with immunoSEQ multiplex PCR; in TCRdb, only in-frame clones are kept and a portion is missing. The sample yields approximately 300,000 clones, 80% to 95% seen once. The sequenced sample was peripheral blood. The origin of the receptors is a woman aged 25 to 45 with COVID-19, enrolled during active disease. Each CDR3 is given with its conserved first and last residue. The D gene is left open where the match is weak. The size entry is marked missing in some rows and otherwise reads once, few, many or a size class.

v_call	clone_size	d_call	j_call	cdr3_aa	cdr3_nt
TRBV10-3	NA	TRBD1	TRBJ2-5	CAISETRQGQETQYF	TGTGCCATCAGCGAAACCCGACAGGGCCAAGAGACCCAGTACTTC
TRBV19	NA	TRBD1	TRBJ1-5	CATRDRGDQPQHF	TGTGCCACCAGGGACAGGGGTGATCAGCCCCAGCATTTT
TRBV18	once	NA	TRBJ2-5	CASSPGLRETQYF	TGTGCCAGCTCACCGGGCCTTCGGGAGACCCAGTACTTC
TRBV6-1	NA	NA	TRBJ2-6	CASSEDSSGANVLTF	TGTGCCAGCAGTGAGGACAGCTCTGGGGCCAACGTCCTGACTTTC
TRBV29-1	NA	NA	TRBJ1-2	CSTRGGNSANYGYTF	TGCAGTACAAGGGGTGGGAATTCAGCTAACTATGGCTACACCTTC
TRBV6-5	NA	TRBD1	TRBJ2-5	CASSNRQGVRETQYF	TGTGCCAGCAGTAACCGACAGGGGGTTAGGGAGACCCAGTACTTC
TRBV11-2	NA	NA	TRBJ2-1	CASSRRGGRGNEQFF	TGTGCCAGCAGCCGAAGGGGGGGGCGGGGCAATGAGCAGTTCTTC
TRBV7-2	NA	TRBD2	TRBJ2-1	CASSLSSGVYNEQFF	TGTGCCAGCAGCTTATCTAGCGGGGTCTACAATGAGCAGTTCTTC
TRBV5-1	NA	NA	TRBJ2-3	CASSPGGQRGPGATDTQYF	TGCGCCAGCAGCCCGGGGGGCCAGCGGGGCCCTGGGGCCACAGATACGCAGTATTTT
TRBV4-3	NA	NA	TRBJ2-1	CASSQLNGGGTYNEQFF	TGCGCCAGCAGCCAATTGAACGGGGGTGGGACCTACAATGAGCAGTTCTTC
TRBV24-1	NA	TRBD1	TRBJ1-2	CATSDRQGAKGYTF	TGTGCCACCAGTGACCGACAGGGGGCGAAAGGCTACACCTTC
TRBV5-1	NA	NA	TRBJ2-7	CASSLWQGSEQYF	TGCGCCAGCAGCTTGTGGCAGGGGAGCGAGCAGTACTTC
TRBV6-2/TRBV6-3	NA	TRBD1	TRBJ2-5	CASSLDRGRGTQYF	TGTGCCAGCAGTTTAGACAGGGGCCGGGGAACCCAGTACTTC
TRBV5-1	once	NA	TRBJ2-7	CASSLDRGSYEQYF	TGCGCCAGCAGCTTAGATCGAGGGTCCTACGAGCAGTACTTC
TRBV27	NA	TRBD2	TRBJ2-7	CASSPTSVAYEQYF	TGTGCCAGCAGTCCGACTAGCGTAGCCTACGAGCAGTACTTC
TRBV4-3	NA	NA	TRBJ2-1	CASSQDRAGKPYNEQFF	TGCGCCAGCAGCCAAGACCGTGCCGGGAAACCCTACAATGAGCAGTTCTTC
TRBV3-1/TRBV3-2	NA	TRBD2	TRBJ2-3	CASSQGPAGGTDTQYF	TGTGCCAGCAGCCAAGGGCCAGCGGGAGGGACAGATACGCAGTATTTT
TRBV5-1	once	TRBD1	TRBJ2-1	CASSPGQGADNEQFF	TGCGCCAGCAGCCCCGGGCAGGGGGCCGACAATGAGCAGTTCTTC
TRBV10-2	NA	TRBD2	TRBJ2-1	CASSDASGSNEQFF	TGCGCCAGCAGTGATGCTAGCGGGAGTAATGAGCAGTTCTTC
TRBV6-5	NA	NA	TRBJ1-2	CASRRGRGDNGYTF	TGTGCCAGCAGACGGGGACGGGGGGATAATGGCTACACCTTC
TRBV3-1/TRBV3-2	NA	NA	TRBJ1-6	CASSLGSAGSPLHF	TGTGCCAGCAGCCTGGGGAGCGCGGGCTCACCCCTCCACTTT
TRBV4-1	NA	NA	TRBJ2-7	CASSQAPRDSYEQYF	TGCGCCAGCAGCCAAGCACCCAGGGACTCCTACGAGCAGTACTTC
TRBV4-1	once	TRBD1	TRBJ2-6	CASSPGQGWGANVLTF	TGCGCCAGCAGCCCGGGACAGGGGTGGGGGGCCAACGTCCTGACTTTC
TRBV15	NA	NA	TRBJ1-5	CATSSDRGNQPQHF	TGTGCCACCAGCAGTGACCGGGGCAATCAGCCCCAGCATTTT
TRBV10-3	NA	TRBD2	TRBJ2-6	CAISGSGRIAGANVLTF	TGTGCCATCAGTGGTAGCGGGAGGATCGCTGGGGCCAACGTCCTGACTTTC
TRBV28	NA	NA	TRBJ2-7	CATRDSSRYYEQYF	TGTGCCACGCGGGACTCCTCGCGGTACTACGAGCAGTACTTC
TRBV6-6	NA	NA	TRBJ1-5	CASSYRQAGRQPQHF	TGTGCCAGCAGTTATCGACAGGCCGGCCGGCAGCCCCAGCATTTT
TRBV27	NA	TRBD2	TRBJ2-7	CASSALAGVAEQYF	TGTGCCAGCAGTGCACTAGCGGGAGTTGCCGAGCAGTACTTC
TRBV6-1	once	NA	TRBJ2-7	CASSEALRQTYEQYF	TGTGCCAGCAGTGAAGCGCTTCGACAGACCTACGAGCAGTACTTC
TRBV2	NA	NA	TRBJ1-1	CASSRDNGGEAFF	TGTGCCAGCAGCCGGGACAACGGTGGTGAAGCTTTCTTT
TRBV6-2/TRBV6-3	NA	TRBD1	TRBJ2-7	CASSLGQGTSKYF	TGTGCCAGCAGCCTCGGACAGGGCACTTCGAAGTACTTC
TRBV7-2	few	TRBD1	TRBJ2-7	CASSFFTGAVGEQYF	TGTGCCAGCAGCTTTTTTACAGGGGCCGTTGGCGAGCAGTACTTC
TRBV24-1	once	NA	TRBJ2-5	CATSQAFRETQYF	TGTGCCACCAGTCAGGCGTTTCGGGAGACCCAGTACTTC
TRBV7-2	NA	NA	TRBJ2-7	CASSAARFEQYF	TGTGCCAGCAGCGCCGCTAGGTTCGAGCAGTACTTC
TRBV28	NA	NA	TRBJ1-5	CASSFRAHSNQPQHF	TGTGCCAGCAGTTTCAGGGCACATAGCAATCAGCCCCAGCATTTT
TRBV19	NA	TRBD1	TRBJ2-7	CASSKQGAYEQYF	TGTGCCAGTAGTAAACAGGGGGCGTACGAGCAGTACTTC
TRBV6-6	NA	TRBD1	TRBJ2-7	CASSPLGQGNYEQYF	TGTGCCAGCAGCCCTCTCGGACAGGGAAACTACGAGCAGTACTTC
TRBV2	few	NA	TRBJ1-1	CASSGHGIRGTEAFF	TGTGCCAGCAGTGGCCATGGGATTCGGGGCACTGAAGCTTTCTTT
TRBV28	NA	NA	TRBJ2-7	CASEAGGYYEQYF	TGTGCCAGTGAAGCAGGGGGGTACTACGAGCAGTACTTC
TRBV6-4	NA	NA	TRBJ1-5	CASSDPMDSGNQPQHF	TGTGCCAGCAGTGACCCCATGGACAGTGGCAATCAGCCCCAGCATTTT
TRBV30	NA	NA	TRBJ1-3	CAWDPRRGNTIYF	TGTGCCTGGGACCCTAGGAGGGGAAACACCATATATTTT
TRBV30	NA	NA	TRBJ2-5	CAWSQTGRGETQYF	TGTGCCTGGAGTCAAACAGGGAGGGGAGAGACCCAGTACTTC
TRBV6-2/TRBV6-3	NA	NA	TRBJ2-4	CASSRGTDGKNIQYF	TGTGCCAGCAGTCGGGGGACAGACGGCAAAAACATTCAGTACTTC
TRBV11-2	NA	NA	TRBJ1-1	CASSLGPNTEAFF	TGTGCCAGCAGCTTGGGCCCAAACACTGAAGCTTTCTTT
TRBV27	NA	NA	TRBJ2-3	CASSWGGTDTQYF	TGTGCCAGCAGTTGGGGGGGCACAGATACGCAGTATTTT
TRBV28	NA	TRBD1	TRBJ2-2	CASKTGDGGELFF	TGTGCCAGCAAAACAGGGGACGGCGGGGAGCTGTTTTTT
TRBV9	NA	NA	TRBJ2-2	CASSVAREGELFF	TGTGCCAGCAGCGTAGCTCGCGAGGGGGAGCTGTTTTTT
TRBV24-1	NA	NA	TRBJ2-2	CATSVANTGELFF	TGTGCCACCTCGGTCGCCAACACCGGGGAGCTGTTTTTT
TRBV11-2	NA	TRBD1	TRBJ2-7	CASSLERTGDEQYF	TGTGCCAGCAGCTTAGAAAGGACAGGGGACGAGCAGTACTTC
TRBV11-3	NA	TRBD2	TRBJ2-2	CASSGGRSTGELFF	TGTGCCAGCTCGGGGGGGAGATCAACCGGGGAGCTGTTTTTT
TRBV27	NA	TRBD2	TRBJ2-1	CASFSSGEGEQFF	TGTGCCAGCTTTTCTAGCGGGGAGGGGGAGCAGTTCTTC
TRBV18	NA	TRBD2	TRBJ2-5	CASSLNGRAAETQYF	TGTGCCAGCTCACTTAACGGGAGGGCCGCAGAGACCCAGTACTTC
TRBV7-9	NA	NA	TRBJ2-5	CASSLLRVQETQYF	TGTGCCAGCAGCCTGCTGAGGGTTCAGGAGACCCAGTACTTC
TRBV10-3	once	NA	TRBJ1-3	CAISESGASGNTIYF	TGTGCCATCAGTGAGTCGGGCGCAAGTGGAAACACCATATATTTT
TRBV6-5	NA	NA	TRBJ1-1	CASSPNVNTEAFF	TGTGCCAGCAGCCCCAATGTGAACACTGAAGCTTTCTTT
TRBV11-2	NA	NA	TRBJ2-5	CASSSGARETQYF	TGTGCCAGCAGCTCAGGGGCGAGGGAGACCCAGTACTTC
TRBV5-8	NA	TRBD2	TRBJ2-1	CASSLGGLAGAPEQFF	TGTGCCAGCAGCTTGGGGGGACTAGCGGGAGCCCCTGAGCAGTTCTTC